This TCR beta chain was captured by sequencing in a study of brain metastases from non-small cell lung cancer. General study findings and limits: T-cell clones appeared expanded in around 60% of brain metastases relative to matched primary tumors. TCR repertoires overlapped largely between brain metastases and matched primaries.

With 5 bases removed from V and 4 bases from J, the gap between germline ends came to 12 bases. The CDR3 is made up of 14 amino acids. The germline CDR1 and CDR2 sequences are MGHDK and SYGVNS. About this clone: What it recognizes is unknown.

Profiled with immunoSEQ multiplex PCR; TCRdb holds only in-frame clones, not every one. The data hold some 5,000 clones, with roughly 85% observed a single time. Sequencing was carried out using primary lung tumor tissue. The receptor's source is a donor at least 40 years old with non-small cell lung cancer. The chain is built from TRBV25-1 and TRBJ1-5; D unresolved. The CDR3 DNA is TGTGCCAGCAGTCGGTACGGGAATAATCAGCCCCAGCATTTT. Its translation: CASSRYGNNQPQHF.